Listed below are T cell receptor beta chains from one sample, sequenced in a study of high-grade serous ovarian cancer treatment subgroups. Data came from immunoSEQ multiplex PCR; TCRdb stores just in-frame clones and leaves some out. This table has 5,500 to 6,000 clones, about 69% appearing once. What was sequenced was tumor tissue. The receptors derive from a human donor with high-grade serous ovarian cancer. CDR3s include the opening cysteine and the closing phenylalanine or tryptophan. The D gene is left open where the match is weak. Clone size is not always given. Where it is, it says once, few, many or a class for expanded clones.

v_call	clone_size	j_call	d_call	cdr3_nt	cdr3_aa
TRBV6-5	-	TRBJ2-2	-	TGTGCCAGCAGTTATGACTCAGGGGTCGGGGAGCTGTTTTTT	CASSYDSGVGELFF
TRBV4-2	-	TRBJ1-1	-	TGTGCCAGCAGCCAAGATAGATGGGCTGAAGCTTTCTTT	CASSQDRWAEAFF
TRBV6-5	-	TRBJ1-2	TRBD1	TGTGCCAGCAGTTACTCGATCTCACAGGGGCGCTACACCTTC	CASSYSISQGRYTF
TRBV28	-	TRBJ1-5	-	TGTGCCAGCAGGGCGAGCAATCAGCCCCAGCATTTT	CASRASNQPQHF
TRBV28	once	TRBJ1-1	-	TGTGCCAGCAGTTTGAGGCACACTGAAGCTTTCTTT	CASSLRHTEAFF
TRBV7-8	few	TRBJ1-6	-	TGTGCCAGCAGCTCTGACGTCCTCGTGTCACCCCTCCACTTT	CASSSDVLVSPLHF
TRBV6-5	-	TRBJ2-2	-	TGTGCCAGCAGTTTAGGGGGGAACACCGGGGAGCTGTTTTTT	CASSLGGNTGELFF
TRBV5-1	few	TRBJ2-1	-	TGCGCCAGCAGCTTAGGATCCTACAATGAGCAGTTCTTC	CASSLGSYNEQFF
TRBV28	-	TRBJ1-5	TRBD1	TGTGCCAGCAGTACGCCGGGACAGGGCCATCAGCCCCAGCATTTT	CASSTPGQGHQPQHF
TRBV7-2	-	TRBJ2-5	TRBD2	TGTGCCAGCAGCTTAGTAGCGGGGGGGCCCCAAGAGACCCAGTACTTC	CASSLVAGGPQETQYF
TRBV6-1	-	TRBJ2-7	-	TGTGCCAGCAGTGATATCGACGAGAGCTCCTACGAGCAGTACTTC	CASSDIDESSYEQYF
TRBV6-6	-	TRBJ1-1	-	TGTGCCGGAGGAACAGGGACGGACACTGAAGCTTTCTTT	CAGGTGTDTEAFF
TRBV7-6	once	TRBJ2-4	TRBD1	TGTGCCAGCAGCTTAGGAGGGGGCGCCGCCAAAAACATTCAGTACTTC	CASSLGGGAAKNIQYF
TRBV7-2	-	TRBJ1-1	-	TGTGCCAGCAGCCAAATAGGGCCCAAAGCTTTCTTT	CASSQIGPKAFF
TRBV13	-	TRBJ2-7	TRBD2	TGTGCCAGCAGCTTAACTAGCGGGGCCTACGAGCAGTACTTC	CASSLTSGAYEQYF
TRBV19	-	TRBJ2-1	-	TGTGCCAGTAGTATAGCCCCCGGGACTGAGCAGTTCTTC	CASSIAPGTEQFF
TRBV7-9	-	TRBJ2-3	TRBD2	TGTGCCAGCAGCCCATGGCGGGGGGCCGAAGATACGCAGTATTTT	CASSPWRGAEDTQYF
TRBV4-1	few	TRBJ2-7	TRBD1	TGCGCCAGCAGCCAAGGGGTAGGGACAGTCTACGAGCAGTACTTC	CASSQGVGTVYEQYF
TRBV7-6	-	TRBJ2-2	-	TGTGCCAGCAGCCAGGGGTTCACCGGGGAGCTGTTTTTT	CASSQGFTGELFF
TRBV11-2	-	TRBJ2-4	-	TGTGCCAGCAGCTTAGATCTGGGAATTAGGAACATTCAGTACTTC	CASSLDLGIRNIQYF
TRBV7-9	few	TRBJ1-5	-	TGTGCCAGCAGCTTAGGGGCCGGAGGCAATCAGCCCCAGCATTTT	CASSLGAGGNQPQHF
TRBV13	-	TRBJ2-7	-	TGTGCCAGCAGCCTTCACCCTGACGGCGAGCAGTACTTC	CASSLHPDGEQYF
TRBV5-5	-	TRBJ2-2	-	TGTGCCAGCAGCTTGGTTCCCGGAACCGGGGAGCTGTTTTTT	CASSLVPGTGELFF
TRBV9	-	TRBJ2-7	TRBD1	TGTGCCAGCAGCGTAGGGGTAGGGGGCACCTACGAGCAGTACTTC	CASSVGVGGTYEQYF
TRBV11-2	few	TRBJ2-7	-	TGTGCCAGCAGCCAAGACGGTTCCTACGAGCAGTACTTC	CASSQDGSYEQYF
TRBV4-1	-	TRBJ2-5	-	TGCGCCAGCAGCCAAGTCGAGGGGGTCGTCCAGTACTTC	CASSQVEGVVQYF
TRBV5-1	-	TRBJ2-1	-	TGCGCCAGCAGCTTGGGACAGACCTCCTACAATGAGCAGTTCTTC	CASSLGQTSYNEQFF
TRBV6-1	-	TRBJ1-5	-	TGTGCCAGCAGTGGCCCGTTGTTACACCAGCCCCAGCATTTT	CASSGPLLHQPQHF
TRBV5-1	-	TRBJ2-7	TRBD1	TGCGCCAGCCCCGGACAGGGTGTGAACGAGCAGTACTTC	CASPGQGVNEQYF
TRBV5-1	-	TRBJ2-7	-	TGCGCCAGCAGCCCCGTCGAGGGTAAGCAGTACTTC	CASSPVEGKQYF
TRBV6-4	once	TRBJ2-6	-	TGTGCCAGCAGTGGCCTTGGGGCTTCTGGGGCCAACGTCCTGACTTTC	CASSGLGASGANVLTF
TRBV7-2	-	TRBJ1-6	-	TGTGCCAGCAGCACAACTAGGGAGGGTCTGTCACCCCTCCACTTT	CASSTTREGLSPLHF
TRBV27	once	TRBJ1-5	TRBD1	TGTGCCAGCAGCCGGACAGGGGAAAGGCAGCCCCAGCATTTT	CASSRTGERQPQHF
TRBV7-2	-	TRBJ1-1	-	TGTGCCAGCAGCTTAGTCGGAGGGGCTCGGAACACTGAAGCTTTCTTT	CASSLVGGARNTEAFF
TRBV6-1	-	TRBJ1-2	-	TGTGCCAGCAGTGGCGGGACTTCGTATGGCTACACCTTC	CASSGGTSYGYTF
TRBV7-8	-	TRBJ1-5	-	TGTGCCAGCAGCCCGGTGGGGGCATCCAATCAGCCCCAGCATTTT	CASSPVGASNQPQHF
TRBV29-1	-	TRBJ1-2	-	TGCAGCGTTGCCAGGGAAAGGGTAGACGGCTACACCTTC	CSVARERVDGYTF
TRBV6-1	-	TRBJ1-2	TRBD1	TGTGCCAGCAGTGAGATCCGGGACAGTGGACCCGGGAACACCTTC	CASSEIRDSGPGNTF
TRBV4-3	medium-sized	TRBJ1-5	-	TGCGCCAGCAGCCAAGATCAAGGTCAGCCCCAGCATTTT	CASSQDQGQPQHF
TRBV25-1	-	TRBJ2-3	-	TGTGCCAGCAGTGAATTGGGCCGTGGGACAGATACGCAGTATTTT	CASSELGRGTDTQYF
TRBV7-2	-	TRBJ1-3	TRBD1	TGTGCCAGCAGCCTTAGTACAGGGGGCAAGGCGGACACCATATATTTT	CASSLSTGGKADTIYF
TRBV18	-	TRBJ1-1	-	TGTGCCAGCTCACCCGAGACGGTGAACACTGAAGCTTTCTTT	CASSPETVNTEAFF
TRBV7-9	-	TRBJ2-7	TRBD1	TGTGCCAGCAGCTTAATGGGACAGGGTACCGAGCAGTACTTC	CASSLMGQGTEQYF
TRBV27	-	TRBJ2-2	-	TGTGCCAGCAGAGGGGGACCTAAACTGTTGAACACCGGGGAGCTGTTTTTT	CASRGGPKLLNTGELFF
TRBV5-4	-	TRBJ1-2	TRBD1	TGTGCCAGCAGCTTGGTACTCGGGACAGCCTATGGCTACACCTTC	CASSLVLGTAYGYTF
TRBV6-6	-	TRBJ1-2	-	TGTGCCAGCAGTCCGGGAGCTTTATATGGCTACACCTTC	CASSPGALYGYTF
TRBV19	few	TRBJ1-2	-	TGTGCCAGTAGGAGTCCGTCTAACTATGGCTACACCTTC	CASRSPSNYGYTF
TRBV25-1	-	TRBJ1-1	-	TGTGCCAGCAGTGATCTCGGGGGACCTGAAGCTTTCTTT	CASSDLGGPEAFF
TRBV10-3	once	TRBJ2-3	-	TGTGCCTTGCAGGGGATCGGAGATACGCAGTATTTT	CALQGIGDTQYF
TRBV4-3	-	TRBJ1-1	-	TGCGCCAGCAGCCGGTTTCCAGGGAGAACTGAAGCTTTCTTT	CASSRFPGRTEAFF